The clone carrying this T cell receptor beta chain has more than one count but fewer than ten. The antigen is unknown. Profiling relied on immunoSEQ multiplex PCR, and the TCRdb table lists in-frame clones only, not all of them. The data show approximately 6,000 clones, 35% seen once. This sample is part of a study of CXCR4 blockade with PD-1 therapy in pancreatic cancer. Study-wide points: Without paired alpha-beta data, shared specificity of dominant clones is unconfirmed. Convergent selection by common tumor antigens was suggested by nucleotide rearrangement counts.

There are 16 residues in the CDR3. Between the trimmed V and J ends, which lost 2 bases and 0 bases, there was a span of 14 bases. CDR1 is SGHRS, CDR2 YFSETQ, per germline. No neoadjuvant therapy was given before resection to the patients supplying these archived tumor blocks. The receptor comes from a human donor with pancreatic ductal adenocarcinoma. V gene TRBV5-1 combines with J gene TRBJ1-1; no clear D gene. Sequencing was carried out using tumor tissue. CDR3 protein: CASSLFPPDLNTEAFF. The CDR3 DNA reads TGCGCCAGCAGCTTATTCCCCCCAGATTTGAACACTGAAGCTTTCTTT. Based on the CDR3 plus reference TRBV5-1 and TRBJ1-1, the full variable domain is KAGVTQTPRYLIKTRGQQVTLSCSPISGHRSVSWYQQTPGQGLQFLFEYFSETQRNKGNFPGRFSGRQFSNSRSEMNVSTLELGDSALYLCASSLFPPDLNTEAFFGQGTRLTVV.